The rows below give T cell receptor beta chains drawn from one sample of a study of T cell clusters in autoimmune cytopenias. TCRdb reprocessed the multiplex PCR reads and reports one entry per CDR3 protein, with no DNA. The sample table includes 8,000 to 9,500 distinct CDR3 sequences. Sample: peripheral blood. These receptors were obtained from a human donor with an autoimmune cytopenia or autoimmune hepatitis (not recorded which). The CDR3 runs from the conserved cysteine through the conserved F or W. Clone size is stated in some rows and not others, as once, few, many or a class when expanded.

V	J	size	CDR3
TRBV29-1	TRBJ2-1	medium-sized	CSVEGGELTGNYNEQFF
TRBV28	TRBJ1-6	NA	CASNTGTVHSPLHF
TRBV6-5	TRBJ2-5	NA	CASSYFGGTETQYF
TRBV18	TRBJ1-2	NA	CASSPPWTGARNYGYTF
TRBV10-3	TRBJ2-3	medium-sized	CATRPQGGSSDTQYF
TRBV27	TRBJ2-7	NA	CASSLRGQGYEQYF
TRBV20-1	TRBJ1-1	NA	CSARDPGGNTEAFF
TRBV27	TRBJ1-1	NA	CASSLLPGQSRAFF
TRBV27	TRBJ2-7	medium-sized	CASSSSYEQYF
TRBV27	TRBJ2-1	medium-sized	CASSPRLARYNEQFF
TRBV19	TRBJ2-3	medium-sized	CASSIMGLASTDTQYF
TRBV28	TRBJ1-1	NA	CASRRTDGNTEAFF
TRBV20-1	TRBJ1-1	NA	CSARVGVQGAFF
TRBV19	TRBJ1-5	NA	CASTQGNQPQHF
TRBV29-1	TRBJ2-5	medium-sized	CSVRRVYQETQYF
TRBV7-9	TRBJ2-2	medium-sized	CASSLYGELFF
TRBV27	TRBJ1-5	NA	CASAQGGLLRAQHF
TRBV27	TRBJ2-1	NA	CASSLKRESWNEQFF